The rows below give T cell receptor beta chains drawn from one sample of a study of synovial regulatory T cells in juvenile arthritis. Method: immunoSEQ multiplex PCR; TCRdb's copy keeps in-frame clones and lacks some. The table lists 9,000 to 10,000 clones. Sample: Treg cells from blood. Receptors were obtained from a donor aged 2-30 years with juvenile idiopathic arthritis. The CDR3 runs from the conserved cysteine through the conserved F or W. The order of the fields is V gene, J gene, CDR3 protein.

v_gene: TRBV11-2; j_gene: TRBJ2-2; CDR3aa: CASILGELAVNTGELFF
v_gene: TRBV7-9; j_gene: TRBJ1-6; CDR3aa: CASSRGQPFGPLHF
v_gene: TRBV19; j_gene: TRBJ1-5; CDR3aa: CASSSRSLNQPQHF
v_gene: TRBV12-5; j_gene: TRBJ2-3; CDR3aa: CASGRGQGVADTQYF
v_gene: TRBV4-2; j_gene: TRBJ1-5; CDR3aa: CASSQGQGMGGNQPQHF
v_gene: TRBV2; j_gene: TRBJ1-2; CDR3aa: CASSAGYGYTF
v_gene: TRBV7-9; j_gene: TRBJ1-1; CDR3aa: CASSLGVSEAFF
v_gene: TRBV18; j_gene: TRBJ2-5; CDR3aa: CASSPPYEEGPETQYF
v_gene: TRBV11-3; j_gene: TRBJ2-7; CDR3aa: CASSFSGLGYEQYF
v_gene: TRBV7-2; j_gene: TRBJ2-7; CDR3aa: CASSLVGSRSYEQYF
v_gene: TRBV6-1; j_gene: TRBJ2-4; CDR3aa: CASSESLAVLILAKNIQYF
v_gene: TRBV18; j_gene: TRBJ2-1; CDR3aa: CASSPWTSGSNEQFF
v_gene: TRBV18; j_gene: TRBJ1-2; CDR3aa: CASSPGVSYGYTF
v_gene: TRBV10-3; j_gene: TRBJ2-1; CDR3aa: CAISESQGTYNEQFF
v_gene: TRBV11-2; j_gene: TRBJ1-2; CDR3aa: CASSLEQGLAYGYTF
v_gene: TRBV6-1; j_gene: TRBJ1-2; CDR3aa: CASRSGNYGYTF
v_gene: TRBV12-5; j_gene: TRBJ2-2; CDR3aa: CASGKSPSGRAHGELFF
v_gene: TRBV6-1; j_gene: TRBJ1-6; CDR3aa: CASNQAAEHNSPLHF
v_gene: TRBV7-2; j_gene: TRBJ1-2; CDR3aa: CASSTRLGPRTGGSGGYTF
v_gene: TRBV6-1; j_gene: TRBJ2-7; CDR3aa: CASRGYRGGPYEQYF
v_gene: TRBV27; j_gene: TRBJ2-1; CDR3aa: CASRRTGLGSYNEQFF
v_gene: TRBV4-1; j_gene: TRBJ2-1; CDR3aa: CASSQDVLAVYNEQFF
v_gene: TRBV7-9; j_gene: TRBJ2-3; CDR3aa: CASSLASATQYF
v_gene: TRBV18; j_gene: TRBJ2-7; CDR3aa: CASSLFPAGGRVALSEQYF